This TCR beta chain stems from a study of cytomegalovirus exposure and HLA in healthy donors listed by TCRdb under 2017. As for the study more broadly: An earlier analysis of 587 of the donors reported 276 Gb of sequence data and 117 million unique TCR beta sequences obtained from approximately 180 million T cells. The study aimed to test whether signatures of past pathogen exposure could be identified by cataloging public T cell receptors. Along with the roughly 700-subject first cohort, a separate validation cohort of over a hundred different subjects was used. An earlier analysis of several hundred of the donors applied high-throughput TCR beta sequencing to assess whether each TCR beta V gene segment acted as functional or pseudogenic. Alongside the repertoire data, information on donor age, sex, ethnicity and CMV serostatus was compiled. Every discovery cohort repertoire had been produced on one sequencing platform. To predict cytomegalovirus infection status, the study brought together high-throughput TCR immunosequencing, statistical association of individual TCRs with disease status, and machine learning. To study patterns of TCR occurrence, a later analysis re-analyzed previously published TCR beta repertoires from several hundred donors and added high-resolution HLA genotyping. HLA typing covered class I and class II loci at four-digit resolution. In the later analysis, no new phenotypic data were used to find candidate immune exposures; instead, reliance was placed on TCR beta sequences and their occurrence across donors. Of the roughly 400 genotyped donors, 65% to 90% fell in the genetic ancestry cluster associated with self-reported Caucasian donors. In a later genetic analysis, genome-wide SNP genotypes for about 55% of the roughly 700 donors were used, and that subset was treated as a discovery cohort. Across some 400 genotyped donors of the cohort, an average of roughly 230,000 unique TCR beta nucleotide sequences per donor were sequenced, and roughly a sixth of those sequences were non-productive. The T cell repertoires of some 670 subjects were profiled by immunosequencing and related to cytomegalovirus serostatus. Several DR-DQ haplotypes were handled as single units for association and clustering because linkage in the cohort was strong. Typing coverage varied by locus: 629-630 donors for A, B, C, DRB1 and DQB1; approximately 500 for DQA1; more than 600 for DPA1; some 470 for DPB1. An early release covering roughly 600 HLA-typed donors comprised around 300 gigabases of sequencing data and approximately 85 million unique TCR sequences.

In the case of this clone: This clone's antigen is unknown. Nothing much larger sits one base from this clone, and base qualities are not available.

Its CDR3 holds 13 amino acids, cysteine through phenylalanine. Of all the DNA, just the CDR3 is kept, 39 bases in frame from base 1. The germline V gene sets CDR1 to SGHAT and CDR2 to FQNNGV. V loses 5 bases of germline sequence and J loses 6 bases, and the interval between the two ends is 8 bases. The paper's findings and limits, for the study overall: A further reported finding was that TCR beta sequences accurately predicted the HLA-A and HLA-B alleles for most subjects in the first cohort. Compared with equally common non-associated chains, HLA-associated TCR beta chains in a later analysis were more clonally expanded and had lower generation probabilities. According to a later genetic analysis, donors in an Asian-associated ancestry cluster had fewer N-insertions in productive TCRs than the approximately 650-donor mean. A total of fewer than 200 TCR beta chains were listed by the study as associated with cytomegalovirus. Strong co-occurrence of HLA alleles, especially DR and DQ, made assigning TCR associations to individual alleles difficult. In a later analysis, most CMV-associated TCR beta chains were found to appear HLA-restricted, with HLA associations seemingly driven largely by CMV exposure. In vitro tests confirmed that a few of the cytomegalovirus-associated TCR beta chains recognize cytomegalovirus antigens. In a later analysis, TCR association rates were found to vary across HLA loci, with the most associated TCRs seen for DRB1 alleles and the fewest for HLA-C alleles. Some IMGT-functional V segments, including TRBV6-2 and TRBV6-3, could not be told apart with the 87-base-pair reads, so those segments were excluded. Cytomegalovirus status was reported to be diagnosed by the classifier with high specificity and sensitivity in both the original and validation cohorts. Presence/absence analyses assumed roughly uniform sequencing depth across donors, an assumption that may not hold. Because counts were too low, seventeen rarely observed V segments, including chromosome 9 orphons, were excluded from the earlier analysis of a few hundred of the donors. Specific HLA alleles were associated with roughly 17,000 TCR beta sequences at a false discovery rate of 0.05 in a later analysis. In this cohort, only TCR beta chains were sequenced, and detectable features were limited by the absence of alpha or paired-chain data. A later genetic analysis associated a missense DCLRE1C variant with V-gene and J-gene trimming of TCR beta chains, and an independent cohort replicated the association. Because HLA typing was unavailable for some donors at each locus, only the typed subset was used in association tests. A cluster of highly shared sequence variants was judged likely to represent a technical artifact of the sequencing pipeline. Broadly in line with IMGT annotations, most TCR beta V segments showed up in productive rearrangements about 87% or about 30% of the time in an earlier analysis of several hundred of the donors. According to the authors, the approach could potentially be generalized to other disease states and immunological phenotypes. According to a later analysis, parvovirus B19, influenza, CMV and Epstein-Barr virus appeared linked to several top co-occurrence clusters. While some public TCRs were present in many individuals, most TCR sequences turned up only very rarely across donors. Immune exposure information for the cohort was limited to CMV serostatus. Correlated functional status among segregating V segments might be attributable to linkage disequilibrium, but an unknown experimental factor could not be ruled out.

The library was prepared using the immunoSEQ multiplex PCR assay. For the multiplex PCR, a mixture combining 60 forward primers for TCR Vbeta segments and 13 reverse primers for TCR Jbeta segments was used. A multiplex PCR assay on genomic DNA amplified the CDR3 region of rearranged TCR beta genes. The Illumina HiSeq System was used to sequence the amplified TCR beta libraries as 87-base-pair reads. Per the authors' processing: A later analysis tallied roughly 80 million unique TCR beta chains across the 666 repertoires, and roughly 11 million of those chains were shared by two or more donors. Raw reads were error-corrected and collapsed into unique sequences by a nearest-neighbor algorithm in which closely related sequences were merged to remove PCR and sequencing errors. V, D and J gene segments were assigned by aligning CDR3 sequences to IMGT reference sequences. For a sequence to be retained, a match of at least six nucleotides to both a V gene segment and a J gene segment was required. A rearrangement was called productive if the CDR3 had no stop codons and remained in frame with V and J, and every other rearrangement was called non-productive. Following IMGT convention, CDR3 was defined as the stretch from the second conserved V-encoded cysteine up to the conserved J-encoded phenylalanine. In an earlier analysis of roughly 610 of the donors, sequences lacking an unambiguous match to a single V gene segment were excluded. In an earlier analysis of 450 to 750 of the donors, a V segment was called functional when productive rearrangements were above 56.7%, and segregating when the standard deviation between donors exceeded 5%. A statistical classification framework was built to diagnose cytomegalovirus status from the catalog of TCR beta chain sequences. V and J gene assignment, in a later analysis, came from comparing TCR nucleotide sequences with IMGT/GENE-DB human TR gene sequences. In a later analysis, CDR3 sequences and most-parsimonious VDJ recombination scenarios were assigned using the TCRdist pipeline. A later analysis defined each TCR beta chain by its CDR3 amino acid sequence plus V-gene family, and excluded reads lacking a unique V-gene family. In a later analysis, 450 to 600 highly shared, low-generation-probability nucleotide sequences were removed to address suspected cross-contamination and a sequencing artifact. For each public chain, a later analysis derived a clonal expansion index from normalized ranks of inferred template counts within each repertoire. In a later analysis, generation probabilities were computed using a VDJ recombination model fitted to out-of-frame rearrangements, and the results were checked against IGoR. A later analysis scored TCR-TCR, TCR-HLA and TCR-CMV co-occurrence with hypergeometric tests, applying a repertoire-size bias correction to TCR pairs. A later analysis estimated false discovery rates by permuting HLA or CMV assignments 20 times. In a later analysis, co-occurring TCRs were grouped using DBSCAN, and TCRdist sequence similarity was added for clustering within HLA-allele-positive subsets. Repertoires with fewer than 30,000 or more than 120,000 public chains were left out of co-occurrence clustering, as were a handful of repertoires with anomalous nucleotide sharing. As stored in TCRdb, this immuneACCESS dataset retains in-frame rearrangements with V and J assigned. A fraction of the clones does not appear; measured against another copy, unresolved V genes explain less than half of the discrepancy, and the remainder lacks a known reason. That table supplies the V and J calls and clone size; D and trimming were determined from the DNA. Present in this sample are some 120,000 clones, 80% to 85% of which were seen just once. The ten largest account for roughly a fifth of the sample.

In total, roughly 710 healthy bone marrow donors made up the cohort. At the time of sampling, every cohort member was nominally healthy, though immune exposures that went unrecorded were likely present. The donor was CMV seropositive and was included in the group of about 290 seropositive cohort members. A peripheral blood sample was provided by each donor, and peripheral blood mononuclear cells were used for TCR beta sequencing. The Qiagen DNeasy Blood Extraction Kit was used to extract genomic DNA from the blood cell samples. The rearranged chain carries TRBV11-2 and TRBJ1-6; the D gene assignment is ambiguous. The sample consisted of PBMCs. The TCR originated in a man aged 25 to 45 in good health and CMV-seropositive. The DNA reads TGTGCCAGCAGCGGAGAGGGTAATTCACCCCTCCACTTT. Its protein is CASSGEGNSPLHF.